Below are 2 T cell receptor beta chains sequenced from a single sample in a study of cytomegalovirus exposure and HLA in healthy donors. The PCR made use of 60 Vbeta and 13 Jbeta primers. TCRdb keeps only in-frame clones here, not all; method: immunoSEQ multiplex PCR. This table holds about 75,000 clones. The sequencing input was PBMCs. The source of these receptors is a man in his late teens or twenties in good health and CMV-seropositive.

The chain has TRBV7-2 and TRBJ1-1; the D gene is possibly TRBD1 (5 bases). Germline CDR1 is SGHTA and CDR2 is FQGNSA. The CDR3 length is 13 residues. V lost 8 bases and J lost 6, with 16 bases in between. Written as DNA, the CDR3 is TGTGCCAGCTCCTTAGAAGGAGGGGCTGAAGCTTTCTTT. Amino acid sequence: CASSLEGGAEAFF.

The gene calls are TRBV13 and TRBJ2-7; maybe TRBD1 (6 bases). Germline CDR1 reads PRHDT; CDR2 reads FYEKMQ (reference sequence). The CDR3 is made up of 14 amino acids. Trimming removed 0 bases from V and 2 bases from J, with 8 bases in between. The DNA for the CDR3 is TGTGCCAGCAGCTTAGGCAGGGGACCCTACGAGCAGTACTTC. Residues: CASSLGRGPYEQYF.